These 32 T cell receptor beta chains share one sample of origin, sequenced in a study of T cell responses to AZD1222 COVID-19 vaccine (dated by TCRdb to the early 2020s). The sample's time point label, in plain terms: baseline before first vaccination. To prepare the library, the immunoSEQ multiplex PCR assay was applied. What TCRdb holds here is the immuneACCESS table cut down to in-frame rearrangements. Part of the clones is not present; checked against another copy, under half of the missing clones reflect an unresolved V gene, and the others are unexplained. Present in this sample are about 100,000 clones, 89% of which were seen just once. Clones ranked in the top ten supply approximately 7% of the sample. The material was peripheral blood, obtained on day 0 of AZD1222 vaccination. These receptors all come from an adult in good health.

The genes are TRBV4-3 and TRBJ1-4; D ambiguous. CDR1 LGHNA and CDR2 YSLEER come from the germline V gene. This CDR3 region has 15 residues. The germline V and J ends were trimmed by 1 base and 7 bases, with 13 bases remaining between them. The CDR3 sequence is CASSQVLAGFEKLFF. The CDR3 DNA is TGCGCCAGCAGCCAAGTTCTGGCTGGGTTTGAAAAACTGTTTTTT.

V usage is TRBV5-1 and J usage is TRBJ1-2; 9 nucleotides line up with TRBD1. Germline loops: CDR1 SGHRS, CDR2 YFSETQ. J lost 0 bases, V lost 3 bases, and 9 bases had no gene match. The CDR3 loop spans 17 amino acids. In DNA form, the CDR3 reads TGCGCCAGCAGCTCGCGGTCCGGGACAGGGACTAACTATGGCTACACCTTC. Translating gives CASSSRSGTGTNYGYTF. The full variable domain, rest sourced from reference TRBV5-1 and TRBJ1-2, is KAGVTQTPRYLIKTRGQQVTLSCSPISGHRSVSWYQQTPGQGLQFLFEYFSETQRNKGNFPGRFSGRQFSNSRSEMNVSTLELGDSALYLCASSSRSGTGTNYGYTFGSGTRLTVV.

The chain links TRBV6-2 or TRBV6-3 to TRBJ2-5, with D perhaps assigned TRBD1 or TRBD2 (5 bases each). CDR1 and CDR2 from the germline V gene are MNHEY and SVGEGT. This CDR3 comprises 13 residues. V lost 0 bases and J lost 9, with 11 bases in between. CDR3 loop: CASSYSSRGPQYF. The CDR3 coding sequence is TGTGCCAGCAGTTACTCGAGCCGGGGCCCCCAGTACTTC.

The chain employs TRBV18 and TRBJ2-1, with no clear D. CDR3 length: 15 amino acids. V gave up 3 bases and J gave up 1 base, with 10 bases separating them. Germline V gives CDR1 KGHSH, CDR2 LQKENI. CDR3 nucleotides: TGTGCCAGCTCACCCGTGGCTCCATCCTACAATGAGCAGTTCTTC. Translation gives CASSPVAPSYNEQFF.

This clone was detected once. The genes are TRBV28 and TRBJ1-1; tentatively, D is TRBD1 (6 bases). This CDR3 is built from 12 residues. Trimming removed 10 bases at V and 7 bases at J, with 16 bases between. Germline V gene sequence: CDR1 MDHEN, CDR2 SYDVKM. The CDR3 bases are TGTGCCATTTTGGGGGGGCTGTTTGAAGCTTTCTTT. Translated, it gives CAILGGLFEAFF. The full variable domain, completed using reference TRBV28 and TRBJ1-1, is DVKVTQSSRYLVKRTGEKVFLECVQDMDHENMFWYRQDPGLGLRLIYFSYDVKMKEKGDIPEGYSVSREKKERFSLILESASTNQTSMYLCAILGGLFEAFFGQGTRLTVV.

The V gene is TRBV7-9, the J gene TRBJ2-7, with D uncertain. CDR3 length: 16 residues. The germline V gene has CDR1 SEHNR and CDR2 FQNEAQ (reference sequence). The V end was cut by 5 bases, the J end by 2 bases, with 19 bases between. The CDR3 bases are TGTGCCAGCAGCCCCCCCCAACGTGTTAGTCCCTACGAGCAGTACTTC. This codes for CASSPPQRVSPYEQYF.

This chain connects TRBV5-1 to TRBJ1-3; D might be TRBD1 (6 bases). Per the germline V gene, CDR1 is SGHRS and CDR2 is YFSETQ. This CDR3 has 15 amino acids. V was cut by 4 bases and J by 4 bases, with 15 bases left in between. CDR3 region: CASSPTGYSGNTIYF. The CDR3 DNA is TGCGCCAGCAGCCCTACAGGGTACTCGGGAAACACCATATATTTT.

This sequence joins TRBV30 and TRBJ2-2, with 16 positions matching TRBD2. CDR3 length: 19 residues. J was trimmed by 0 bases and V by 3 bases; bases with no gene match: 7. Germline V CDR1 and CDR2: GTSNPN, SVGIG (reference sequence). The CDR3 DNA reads TGTGCCTGGAGCGCCCCGGGACTAGCGGGAGGGGCGAACACCGGGGAGCTGTTTTTT. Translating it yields CAWSAPGLAGGANTGELFF.

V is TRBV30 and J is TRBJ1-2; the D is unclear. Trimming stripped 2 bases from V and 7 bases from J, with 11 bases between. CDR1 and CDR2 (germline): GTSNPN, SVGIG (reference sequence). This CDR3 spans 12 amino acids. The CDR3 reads CAWSRQNGGYTF. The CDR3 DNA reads TGTGCCTGGAGTCGGCAGAATGGTGGCTACACCTTC.

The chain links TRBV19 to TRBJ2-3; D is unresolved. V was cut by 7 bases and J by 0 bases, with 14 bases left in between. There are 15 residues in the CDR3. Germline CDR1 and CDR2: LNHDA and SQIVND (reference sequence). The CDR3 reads CASTYGVTSTDTQYF. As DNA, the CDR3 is TGTGCCAGTACCTACGGAGTTACTAGCACAGATACGCAGTATTTT. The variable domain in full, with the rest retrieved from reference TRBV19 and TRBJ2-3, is DGGITQSPKYLFRKEGQNVTLSCEQNLNHDAMYWYRQDPGQGLRLIYYSQIVNDFQKGDIAEGYSVSREKKESFPLTVTSAQKNPTAFYLCASTYGVTSTDTQYFGPGTRLTVL.

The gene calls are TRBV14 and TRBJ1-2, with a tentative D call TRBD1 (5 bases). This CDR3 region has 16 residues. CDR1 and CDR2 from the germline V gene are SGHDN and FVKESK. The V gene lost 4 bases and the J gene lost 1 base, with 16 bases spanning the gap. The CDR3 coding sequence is TGTGCCAGCAGCCCGTTTGTAGGGGAAGATAACTATGGCTACACCTTC. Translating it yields CASSPFVGEDNYGYTF.

CDR3: CASRLVPSGSTDTQYF. The CDR3 DNA reads as TGCGCCAGCCGACTCGTGCCTAGCGGTAGCACAGATACGCAGTATTTT. The chain employs TRBV5-1 and TRBJ2-3, with TRBD2 identical over 7 bases. The junction had 11 bases not matched to a gene; V was cut back by 7 bases and J by 0 bases. Germline assignment: CDR1 SGHRS and CDR2 YFSETQ. The CDR3 extends over 16 amino acids.

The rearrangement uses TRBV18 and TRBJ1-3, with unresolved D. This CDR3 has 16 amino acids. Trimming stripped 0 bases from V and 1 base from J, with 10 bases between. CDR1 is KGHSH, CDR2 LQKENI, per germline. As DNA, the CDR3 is TGTGCCAGCTCACCACCGCAGGTACCGTCTGGAAACACCATATATTTT. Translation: CASSPPQVPSGNTIYF.

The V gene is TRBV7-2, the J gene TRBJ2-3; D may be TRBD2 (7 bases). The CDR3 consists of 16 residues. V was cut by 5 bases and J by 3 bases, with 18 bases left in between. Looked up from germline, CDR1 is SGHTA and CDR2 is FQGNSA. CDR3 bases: TGTGCCAGCAGCCTACTCCAGGGAGGGGGGACAGATACGCAGTATTTT. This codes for CASSLLQGGGTDTQYF.

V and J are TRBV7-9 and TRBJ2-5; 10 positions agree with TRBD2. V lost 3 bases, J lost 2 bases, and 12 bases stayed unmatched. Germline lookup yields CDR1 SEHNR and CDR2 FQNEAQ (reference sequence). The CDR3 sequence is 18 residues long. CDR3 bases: TGTGCCAGCAGCTTGTGGACTAGCGGTGGGGGGGCACAAGAGACCCAGTACTTC. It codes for CASSLWTSGGGAQETQYF.

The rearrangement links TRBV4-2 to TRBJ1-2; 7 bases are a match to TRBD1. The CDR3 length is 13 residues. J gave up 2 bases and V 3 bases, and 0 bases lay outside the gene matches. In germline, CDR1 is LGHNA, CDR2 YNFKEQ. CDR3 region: CASSQTGNYGYTF. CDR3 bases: TGTGCCAGCAGCCAGACAGGGAACTATGGCTACACCTTC.

CDR3 in DNA: TGTGCCAGCAGTACACAGGGGGGTAACTATGGCTACACCTTC. It encodes CASSTQGGNYGYTF. The chain joins TRBV27 to TRBJ1-2; 8 bases fit TRBD1. The CDR3 totals 14 residues. Trimming removed 5 bases from V and 1 base from J; junction bases left unmatched: 3. Germline CDR1 and CDR2: MNHEY and SMNVEV (reference sequence).

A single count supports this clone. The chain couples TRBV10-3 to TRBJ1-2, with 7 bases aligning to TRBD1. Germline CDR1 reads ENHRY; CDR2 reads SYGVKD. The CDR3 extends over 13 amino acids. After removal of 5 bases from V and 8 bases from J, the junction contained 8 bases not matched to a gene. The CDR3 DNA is TGTGCCATCAGTAGACAGGGAGATGACGGCTACACCTTC. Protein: CAISRQGDDGYTF.

The CDR3 region has the DNA TGTGCCAGCAGCCCGACAGGGGTGACCGGGGAGCTGTTTTTT. Its protein product is CASSPTGVTGELFF. This chain uses TRBV3-1 (or the pseudogene TRBV3-2) with TRBJ1-4, with TRBD1 identical over 8 bases. Gene TRBJ2-2 matches the end of the DNA better, so the J call may be wrong. CDR3 length: 14 amino acids. Germline V gene lookup returns CDR1 LGHDT and CDR2 YNNKEL (reference sequence).

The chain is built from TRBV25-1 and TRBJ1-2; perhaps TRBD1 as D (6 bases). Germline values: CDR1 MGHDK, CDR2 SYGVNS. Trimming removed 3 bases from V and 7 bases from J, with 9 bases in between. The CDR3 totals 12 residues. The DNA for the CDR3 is TGTGCCAGCAGTGAGGGGGCCTCTGGCTACACCTTC. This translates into CASSEGASGYTF.

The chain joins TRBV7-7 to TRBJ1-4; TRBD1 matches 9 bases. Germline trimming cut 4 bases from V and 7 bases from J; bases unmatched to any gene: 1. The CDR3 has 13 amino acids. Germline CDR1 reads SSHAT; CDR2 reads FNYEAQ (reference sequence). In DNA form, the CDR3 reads TGTGCCAGCAGCTCGACAGGGGGTGAAAAACTGTTTTTT. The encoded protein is CASSSTGGEKLFF.

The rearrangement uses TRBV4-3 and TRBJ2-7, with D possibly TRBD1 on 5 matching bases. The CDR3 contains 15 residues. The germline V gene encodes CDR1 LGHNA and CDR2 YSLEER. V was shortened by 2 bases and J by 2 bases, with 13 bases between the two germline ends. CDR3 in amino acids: CASSQYQGAPYEQYF. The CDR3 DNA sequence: TGCGCCAGCAGCCAATATCAAGGGGCCCCCTACGAGCAGTACTTC.

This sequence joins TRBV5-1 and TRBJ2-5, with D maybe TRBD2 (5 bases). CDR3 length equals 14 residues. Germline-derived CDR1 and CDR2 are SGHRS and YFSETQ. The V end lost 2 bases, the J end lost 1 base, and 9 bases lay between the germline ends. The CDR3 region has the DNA TGCGCCAGCAGCTTACTAGTCGGCCAAGAGACCCAGTACTTC. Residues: CASSLLVGQETQYF.

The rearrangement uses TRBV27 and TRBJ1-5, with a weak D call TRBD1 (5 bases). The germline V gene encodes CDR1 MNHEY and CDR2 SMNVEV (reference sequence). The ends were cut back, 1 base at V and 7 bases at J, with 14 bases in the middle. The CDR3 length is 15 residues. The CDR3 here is CASSLFYRGGQPQHF. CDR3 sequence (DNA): TGTGCCAGCAGTTTATTCTATAGGGGCGGGCAGCCCCAGCATTTT.

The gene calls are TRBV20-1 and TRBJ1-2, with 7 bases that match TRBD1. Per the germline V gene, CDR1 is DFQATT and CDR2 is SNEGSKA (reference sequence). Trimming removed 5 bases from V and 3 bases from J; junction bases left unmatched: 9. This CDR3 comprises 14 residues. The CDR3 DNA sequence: TGCAGTGCTGGTGGGGCAGGGGGGGACTATGGCTACACCTTC. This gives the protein CSAGGAGGDYGYTF.

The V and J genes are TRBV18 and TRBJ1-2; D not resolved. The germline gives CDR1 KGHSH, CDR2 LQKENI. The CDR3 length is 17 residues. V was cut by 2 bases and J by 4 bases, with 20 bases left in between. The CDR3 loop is CASSPNGRRSGPYGYTF. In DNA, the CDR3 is TGTGCCAGCTCACCAAATGGTCGCCGGTCAGGCCCCTATGGCTACACCTTC.

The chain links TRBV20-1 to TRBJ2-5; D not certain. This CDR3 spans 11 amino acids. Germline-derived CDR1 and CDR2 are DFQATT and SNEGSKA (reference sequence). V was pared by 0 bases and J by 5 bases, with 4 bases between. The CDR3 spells CSARDWETQYF. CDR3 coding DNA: TGCAGTGCTAGAGATTGGGAGACCCAGTACTTC.

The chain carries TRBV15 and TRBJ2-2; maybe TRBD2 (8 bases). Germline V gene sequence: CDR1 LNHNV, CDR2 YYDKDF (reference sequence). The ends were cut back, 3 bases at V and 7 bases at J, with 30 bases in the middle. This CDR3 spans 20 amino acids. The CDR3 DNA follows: TGTGCCACCAGCAGCGGTCACAGGGGAGGAGAGCGGGAGAAGGGCGGGGAGCTGTTTTTT. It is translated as CATSSGHRGGEREKGGELFF.

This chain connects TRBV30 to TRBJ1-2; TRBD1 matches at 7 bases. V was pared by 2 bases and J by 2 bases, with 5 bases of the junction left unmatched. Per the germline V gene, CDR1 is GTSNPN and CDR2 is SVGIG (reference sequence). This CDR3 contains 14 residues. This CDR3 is CAWSRGPTNYGYTF. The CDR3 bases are TGTGCCTGGAGTAGGGGGCCCACAAACTATGGCTACACCTTC.

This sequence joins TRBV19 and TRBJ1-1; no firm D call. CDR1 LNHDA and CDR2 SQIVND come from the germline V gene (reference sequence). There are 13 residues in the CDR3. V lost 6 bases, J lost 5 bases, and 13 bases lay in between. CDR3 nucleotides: TGTGCCAGTAGACCAGAAGCCGTGACTGAAGCTTTCTTT. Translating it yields CASRPEAVTEAFF.

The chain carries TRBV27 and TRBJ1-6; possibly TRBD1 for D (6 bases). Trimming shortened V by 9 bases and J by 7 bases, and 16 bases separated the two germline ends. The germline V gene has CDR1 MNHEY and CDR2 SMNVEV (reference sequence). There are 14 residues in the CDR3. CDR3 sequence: CASWTASLNSPLHF. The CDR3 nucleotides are TGTGCCAGTTGGACAGCAAGCTTAAATTCACCCCTCCACTTT.

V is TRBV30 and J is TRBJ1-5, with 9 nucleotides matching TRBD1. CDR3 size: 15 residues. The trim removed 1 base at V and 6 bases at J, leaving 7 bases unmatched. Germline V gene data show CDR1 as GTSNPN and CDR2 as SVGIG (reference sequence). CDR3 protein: CAWSGGTGSRQPQHF. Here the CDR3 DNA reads TGTGCCTGGAGTGGCGGGACAGGGAGTCGTCAGCCCCAGCATTTT.